This is a list of T cell receptor beta chains from one sample in a study of T cells after yellow fever vaccination. Using its own MiXCR run on the 5' RACE reads, TCRdb lists one record per CDR3 protein. Among 500,000 to 650,000 distinct CDR3 sequences listed, around 12% were seen once. The sequenced sample was PBMCs, obtained on the day of the yellow fever booster vaccination. These receptors all come from a man aged 25-45 years who received the YFV17D yellow fever vaccine. Each CDR3 is given with its conserved first and last residue. The order of the fields is V gene, D gene, clone size, J gene, CDR3 protein, CDR3 DNA. A D gene is named only where the DNA matches it firmly. A clone size is listed for some rows: how often the clone was seen (once, few, many), or a class if it is expanded.

v_gene: TRBV5-1; d_gene: .; abundance: .; j_gene: TRBJ2-1; CDR3aa: CASSPGGGGGEQFF; CDR3nt: TGCGCCAGCAGCCCCGGCGGAGGGGGAGGTGAGCAGTTCTTC
v_gene: TRBV4-1; d_gene: TRBD1; abundance: few; j_gene: TRBJ2-7; CDR3aa: CASSQDTGGYEQYF; CDR3nt: TGCGCCAGCAGCCAAGACACAGGGGGTTACGAGCAGTACTTC
v_gene: TRBV20-1; d_gene: TRBD2; abundance: few; j_gene: TRBJ2-3; CDR3aa: CSARGVAGGSTPPDTQYF; CDR3nt: TGCAGTGCTAGAGGGGTAGCGGGAGGCTCTACCCCCCCAGATACGCAGTATTTT
v_gene: TRBV5-6; d_gene: TRBD2; abundance: .; j_gene: TRBJ2-5; CDR3aa: CASSSRLAGNQETQYF; CDR3nt: TGTGCCAGCAGCTCGAGACTAGCGGGGAACCAAGAGACCCAGTACTTC
v_gene: TRBV6-6; d_gene: TRBD2; abundance: .; j_gene: TRBJ2-7; CDR3aa: CATTSAMLEQYF; CDR3nt: TGTGCAACAACTAGCGCTATGCTAGAGCAGTACTTC
v_gene: TRBV20-1; d_gene: TRBD2; abundance: .; j_gene: TRBJ2-7; CDR3aa: CSANPTSGSGEQYF; CDR3nt: TGCAGTGCCAACCCGACTAGCGGGAGTGGCGAGCAGTACTTC
v_gene: TRBV6-2/TRBV6-3; d_gene: .; abundance: few; j_gene: TRBJ1-2; CDR3aa: CATRKMGASNYGYTF; CDR3nt: TGTGCCACCAGAAAAATGGGAGCCTCGAACTATGGCTACACCTTC
v_gene: TRBV9; d_gene: TRBD2; abundance: .; j_gene: TRBJ2-5; CDR3aa: CASSVVASGSYETQYF; CDR3nt: TGTGCCAGCAGCGTAGTGGCTAGCGGGAGTTATGAGACCCAGTACTTC
v_gene: TRBV7-2; d_gene: TRBD2; abundance: few; j_gene: TRBJ2-7; CDR3aa: CASNTAREVGEQYF; CDR3nt: TGTGCCAGCAACACCGCGCGGGAGGTGGGAGAGCAGTACTTC
v_gene: TRBV3-1; d_gene: .; abundance: .; j_gene: TRBJ2-7; CDR3aa: CASSSVSTDEAQEEGYEQYF; CDR3nt: TGTGCCAGCAGCTCCGTGTCCACCGACGAGGCCCAGGAGGAGGGTTACGAGCAGTACTTC
v_gene: TRBV29-1; d_gene: TRBD2; abundance: few; j_gene: TRBJ2-2; CDR3aa: CSVGGQGGTGELFF; CDR3nt: TGCAGCGTTGGTGGTCAGGGAGGGACCGGGGAGCTGTTTTTT
v_gene: TRBV20-1; d_gene: .; abundance: .; j_gene: TRBJ2-1; CDR3aa: CSAIGPNGNEQFF; CDR3nt: TGCAGTGCTATTGGTCCCAACGGAAATGAGCAGTTCTTC
v_gene: TRBV11-2; d_gene: .; abundance: .; j_gene: TRBJ1-3; CDR3aa: CASSLDPPLIVSGNTIYF; CDR3nt: TGTGCCAGCAGCTTAGATCCCCCCCTGATAGTCTCTGGAAACACCATATATTTT
v_gene: TRBV4-2; d_gene: .; abundance: .; j_gene: TRBJ2-6; CDR3aa: CASSHAGSLGSGANVLTF; CDR3nt: TGTGCCAGCAGCCATGCTGGCTCCCTGGGTTCTGGGGCCAACGTCCTGACTTTC
v_gene: TRBV7-6; d_gene: TRBD2; abundance: few; j_gene: TRBJ2-1; CDR3aa: CASALSGAEYNEQFF; CDR3nt: TGTGCCAGCGCCTTAAGCGGGGCAGAGTACAATGAGCAGTTCTTC
v_gene: TRBV12-3/TRBV12-4; d_gene: TRBD1; abundance: few; j_gene: TRBJ1-2; CDR3aa: CASSSPYQQGVNGYTF; CDR3nt: TGTGCCAGCAGTTCCCCCTACCAACAGGGGGTCAATGGCTACACCTTC
v_gene: TRBV18; d_gene: .; abundance: many; j_gene: TRBJ2-3; CDR3aa: CASSPTPTDTQYF; CDR3nt: TGTGCCAGCTCACCAACACCCACAGATACGCAGTATTTT
v_gene: TRBV20-1; d_gene: .; abundance: .; j_gene: TRBJ2-5; CDR3aa: CSAAVQAGIQETQYF; CDR3nt: TGCAGTGCCGCCGTTCAGGCGGGGATCCAAGAGACCCAGTACTTC
v_gene: TRBV6-4; d_gene: TRBD2; abundance: .; j_gene: TRBJ2-1; CDR3aa: CASSAGIAGYEQFF; CDR3nt: TGTGCCAGCAGTGCGGGAATAGCGGGATACGAGCAGTTCTTC
v_gene: TRBV4-3; d_gene: TRBD2; abundance: few; j_gene: TRBJ2-7; CDR3aa: CASSQQTSGASSYEQYF; CDR3nt: TGCGCCAGCAGCCAGCAGACTAGCGGGGCTAGCTCCTACGAGCAGTACTTC
v_gene: TRBV7-2; d_gene: .; abundance: .; j_gene: TRBJ2-1; CDR3aa: CASSPTSNEQFF; CDR3nt: TGTGCCAGCAGCCCGACTAGTAATGAGCAGTTCTTC
v_gene: TRBV6-5; d_gene: .; abundance: .; j_gene: TRBJ2-7; CDR3aa: CVTQGSMNEQYF; CDR3nt: TGTGTTACACAGGGATCTATGAACGAGCAGTACTTC
v_gene: TRBV28; d_gene: .; abundance: few; j_gene: TRBJ1-3; CDR3aa: CASSSRRSSGNTIYF; CDR3nt: TGTGCCAGCAGTTCACGACGGAGCTCTGGAAACACCATATATTTT
v_gene: TRBV7-9; d_gene: .; abundance: few; j_gene: TRBJ1-1; CDR3aa: CASSLLSMNTEAFF; CDR3nt: TGTGCCAGCAGCTTGCTGTCAATGAACACTGAAGCTTTCTTT
v_gene: TRBV21-1; d_gene: .; abundance: .; j_gene: TRBJ2-2; CDR3aa: CASSNRLAGAEGELFF; CDR3nt: TGTGCCAGCAGCAACCGGCTAGCGGGAGCGGAGGGGGAGCTGTTTTTT
v_gene: TRBV20-1; d_gene: TRBD2; abundance: few; j_gene: TRBJ2-7; CDR3aa: CSARDQGLLSYEQYF; CDR3nt: TGCAGTGCTAGAGATCAGGGACTACTCTCCTACGAGCAGTACTTC
v_gene: TRBV23-1; d_gene: .; abundance: few; j_gene: TRBJ2-7; CDR3aa: CASSLEQYF; CDR3nt: TGCGCCAGCAGTCTAGAGCAGTACTTC
v_gene: TRBV29-1; d_gene: .; abundance: many; j_gene: TRBJ1-5; CDR3aa: CSVAERSNQPQHF; CDR3nt: TGCAGCGTTGCCGAGAGGAGCAATCAGCCCCAGCATTTT
v_gene: TRBV7-2; d_gene: .; abundance: few; j_gene: TRBJ2-3; CDR3aa: CASRLGSDTQYF; CDR3nt: TGTGCCAGCAGACTGGGGTCGGATACGCAGTATTTT
v_gene: TRBV6-5; d_gene: .; abundance: .; j_gene: TRBJ2-5; CDR3aa: CASSYSRKPAKTQYF; CDR3nt: TGTGCCAGCAGTTACTCGAGGAAGCCCGCAAAGACCCAGTACTTC
v_gene: TRBV12-3/TRBV12-4; d_gene: .; abundance: .; j_gene: TRBJ1-1; CDR3aa: CASSFTGGGAENTEAFF; CDR3nt: TGTGCCAGCAGTTTCACGGGAGGGGGGGCGGAGAACACTGAAGCTTTCTTT
v_gene: TRBV20-1; d_gene: .; abundance: few; j_gene: TRBJ2-7; CDR3aa: CSASSGLSYEQYF; CDR3nt: TGCAGTGCCTCGAGCGGGCTCTCCTACGAGCAGTACTTC
v_gene: TRBV6-2/TRBV6-3; d_gene: .; abundance: .; j_gene: TRBJ1-1; CDR3aa: CASSYGRGTEAFF; CDR3nt: TGTGCCAGCAGTTATGGGAGGGGGACTGAAGCTTTCTTT
v_gene: TRBV24-1; d_gene: .; abundance: few; j_gene: TRBJ2-2; CDR3aa: CATSPGQTNTGELFF; CDR3nt: TGTGCCACCAGCCCGGGACAAACGAACACCGGGGAGCTGTTTTTT
v_gene: TRBV5-6; d_gene: .; abundance: few; j_gene: TRBJ1-2; CDR3aa: CASSLFELLWTGGYTF; CDR3nt: TGTGCCAGCAGCTTGTTTGAACTACTGTGGACGGGAGGCTACACCTTC
v_gene: TRBV7-8; d_gene: .; abundance: few; j_gene: TRBJ2-1; CDR3aa: CASSLNVNEQFF; CDR3nt: TGTGCCAGCAGCTTGAACGTCAATGAGCAGTTCTTC
v_gene: TRBV6-5; d_gene: .; abundance: few; j_gene: TRBJ2-5; CDR3aa: CASSYSPPTSRLETQYF; CDR3nt: TGTGCCAGCAGTTACTCCCCCCCCACTAGCAGATTAGAGACCCAGTACTTC
v_gene: TRBV7-2; d_gene: TRBD2; abundance: .; j_gene: TRBJ2-7; CDR3aa: CASSAALASGVYEQYF; CDR3nt: TGTGCCAGCAGCGCCGCACTAGCGTCTGGGGTCTACGAGCAGTACTTC
v_gene: TRBV30; d_gene: TRBD2; abundance: .; j_gene: TRBJ2-1; CDR3aa: CAWELAERYNEQFF; CDR3nt: TGTGCCTGGGAACTAGCGGAAAGATACAATGAGCAGTTCTTC
v_gene: TRBV20-1; d_gene: TRBD1; abundance: few; j_gene: TRBJ2-3; CDR3aa: CSARPSRGLVTDTQYF; CDR3nt: TGCAGTGCTAGACCCTCCAGGGGGCTTGTAACAGATACGCAGTATTTT
v_gene: TRBV11-2; d_gene: .; abundance: .; j_gene: TRBJ2-2; CDR3aa: CASSPKGAVTGELFF; CDR3nt: TGTGCCAGCAGCCCCAAAGGGGCAGTGACCGGGGAGCTGTTTTTT
v_gene: TRBV5-1; d_gene: .; abundance: .; j_gene: TRBJ2-7; CDR3aa: CASSLGTAGRGEQYF; CDR3nt: TGCGCCAGCAGCTTGGGGACTGCGGGTAGGGGCGAGCAGTACTTC
v_gene: TRBV7-2; d_gene: TRBD1; abundance: few; j_gene: TRBJ2-7; CDR3aa: CASSSAVDRVSAEQYF; CDR3nt: TGTGCCAGCAGCTCCGCCGTTGACAGGGTGTCTGCCGAGCAGTACTTC
v_gene: TRBV10-1; d_gene: .; abundance: .; j_gene: TRBJ2-1; CDR3aa: CASSEAQGAYNEQFF; CDR3nt: TGCGCCAGCAGTGAGGCACAAGGCGCCTACAATGAGCAGTTCTTC
v_gene: TRBV18; d_gene: .; abundance: .; j_gene: TRBJ2-3; CDR3aa: CASSPGLARTDTQYF; CDR3nt: TGTGCCAGCTCACCAGGCCTAGCACGCACAGATACGCAGTATTTT
v_gene: TRBV12-3/TRBV12-4; d_gene: .; abundance: many; j_gene: TRBJ2-5; CDR3aa: CASRQGSRETQYF; CDR3nt: TGTGCCAGCAGACAGGGATCGCGAGAGACCCAGTACTTC
v_gene: TRBV7-2; d_gene: TRBD1; abundance: .; j_gene: TRBJ2-7; CDR3aa: CASSPETGIAKQYF; CDR3nt: TGTGCCAGCAGCCCCGAGACAGGGATCGCTAAGCAGTACTTC
v_gene: TRBV5-1; d_gene: .; abundance: few; j_gene: TRBJ2-6; CDR3aa: CASSSNPRSGPGANVLTF; CDR3nt: TGCGCCAGCAGCTCGAACCCCCGGTCGGGGCCAGGGGCCAACGTCCTGACTTTC
v_gene: TRBV20-1; d_gene: .; abundance: .; j_gene: TRBJ2-5; CDR3aa: CSARVAGTETQYF; CDR3nt: TGCAGTGCTAGGGTTGCAGGGACGGAGACCCAGTACTTC
v_gene: TRBV6-6; d_gene: .; abundance: many; j_gene: TRBJ1-1; CDR3aa: CASVVGNTEAFF; CDR3nt: TGTGCCAGTGTGGTCGGGAACACTGAAGCTTTCTTT
v_gene: TRBV20-1; d_gene: TRBD1; abundance: .; j_gene: TRBJ2-7; CDR3aa: CSASSGGRVYEQYF; CDR3nt: TGCAGTGCTTCCTCAGGGGGCCGGGTCTACGAGCAGTACTTC
v_gene: TRBV11-2; d_gene: TRBD2; abundance: few; j_gene: TRBJ2-7; CDR3aa: CASRPSGRVSYEQYF; CDR3nt: TGTGCCAGCAGGCCTAGCGGGAGGGTATCCTACGAGCAGTACTTC
v_gene: TRBV29-1; d_gene: TRBD2; abundance: few; j_gene: TRBJ2-1; CDR3aa: CSVDRMRTSGSIAYNEQFF; CDR3nt: TGCAGCGTTGATCGAATGAGGACTAGCGGGAGTATCGCCTACAATGAGCAGTTCTTC
v_gene: TRBV4-3; d_gene: TRBD2; abundance: .; j_gene: TRBJ2-2; CDR3aa: CASSHSRTLAEHTGELFF; CDR3nt: TGCGCCAGCAGCCACTCCAGGACCCTAGCGGAGCACACCGGGGAGCTGTTTTTT
v_gene: TRBV27; d_gene: TRBD2; abundance: few; j_gene: TRBJ2-1; CDR3aa: CASTFSLAGGQYNEQFF; CDR3nt: TGTGCCAGCACGTTTTCACTAGCGGGGGGGCAATACAATGAGCAGTTCTTC
v_gene: TRBV12-3/TRBV12-4; d_gene: TRBD2; abundance: .; j_gene: TRBJ2-1; CDR3aa: CASTVGGDEQFF; CDR3nt: TGTGCCAGCACCGTTGGGGGGGATGAGCAGTTCTTC
v_gene: TRBV7-2; d_gene: TRBD2; abundance: few; j_gene: TRBJ2-3; CDR3aa: CASSQVAGGRDTQYF; CDR3nt: TGTGCCAGCAGCCAAGTAGCGGGGGGGAGGGATACGCAGTATTTT
v_gene: TRBV3-1; d_gene: .; abundance: .; j_gene: TRBJ1-1; CDR3aa: CASSQESGANTEAFF; CDR3nt: TGTGCCAGCAGCCAAGAATCAGGAGCGAACACTGAAGCTTTCTTT
v_gene: TRBV20-1; d_gene: TRBD2; abundance: few; j_gene: TRBJ2-1; CDR3aa: CSARDLRREFWNEQFF; CDR3nt: TGCAGTGCTAGAGATCTGAGGCGGGAGTTTTGGAATGAGCAGTTCTTC